This T cell receptor beta chain is from a study of blood T cell repertoires in COVID-19. Study information: PBMCs, B-cell-depleted T cells, or T cells provided the cDNA or gDNA that made up the material.

How the authors handled the data: Estimated nucleated cell counts came from reference gene primer amplification. Repertoires were generated with immunoSEQ multiplex PCR, while TCRdb's copy carries only in-frame clones and drops some. D and trimming were read from the DNA, whereas the V and J calls and clone size are those reported in that table. The repertoire holds around 78,000 clones, with 88% as singletons. The CDR3 has 14 amino acids. Germline CDR1 MNHEY, CDR2 SMNVEV (reference sequence). With 6 bases clipped from V and 3 bases from J, the junction kept 7 bases outside the gene matches. The sample consisted of peripheral blood. The J gene is TRBJ2-7, the V gene TRBV27; 8 bases align to TRBD1. The receptor's source is a man aged 45-60 years with active COVID-19. CDR3 nucleotide sequence: TGTGCCAGCAGATTCCGGACAGGGAACTACGAGCAGTACTTC. Translating gives CASRFRTGNYEQYF.